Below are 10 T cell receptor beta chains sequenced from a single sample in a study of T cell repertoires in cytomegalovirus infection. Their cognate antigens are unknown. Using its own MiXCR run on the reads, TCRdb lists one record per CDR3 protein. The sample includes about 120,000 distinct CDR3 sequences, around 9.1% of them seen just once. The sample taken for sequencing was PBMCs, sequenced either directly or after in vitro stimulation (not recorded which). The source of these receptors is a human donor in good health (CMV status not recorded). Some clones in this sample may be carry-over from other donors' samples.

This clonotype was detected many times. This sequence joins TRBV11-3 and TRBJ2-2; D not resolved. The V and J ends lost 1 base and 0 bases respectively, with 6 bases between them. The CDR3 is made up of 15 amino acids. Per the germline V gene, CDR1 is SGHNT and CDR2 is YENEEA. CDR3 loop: CASSLVPSNTGELFF. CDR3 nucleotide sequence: TGTGCCAGCAGCTTAGTACCCTCGAACACCGGGGAGCTGTTTTTT.

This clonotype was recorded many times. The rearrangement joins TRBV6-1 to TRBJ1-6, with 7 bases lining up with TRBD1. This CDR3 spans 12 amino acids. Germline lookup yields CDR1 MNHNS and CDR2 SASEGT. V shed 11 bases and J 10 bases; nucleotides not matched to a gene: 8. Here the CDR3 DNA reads TGTGCCGGACGACAGGGAGAGTCACCCCTCCACTTT. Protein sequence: CAGRQGESPLHF.

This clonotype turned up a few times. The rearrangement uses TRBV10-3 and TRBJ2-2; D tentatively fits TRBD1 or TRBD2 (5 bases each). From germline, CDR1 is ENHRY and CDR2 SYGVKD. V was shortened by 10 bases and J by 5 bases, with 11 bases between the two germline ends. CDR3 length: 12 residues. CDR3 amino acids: CASRWGTGELFF. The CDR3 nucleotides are TGTGCCAGCCGGTGGGGGACCGGGGAGCTGTTTTTT.

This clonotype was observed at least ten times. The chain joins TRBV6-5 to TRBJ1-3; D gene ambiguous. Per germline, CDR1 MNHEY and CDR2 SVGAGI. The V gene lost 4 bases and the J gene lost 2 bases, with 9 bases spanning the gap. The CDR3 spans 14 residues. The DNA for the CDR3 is TGTGCCAGCAGTTTAGGGCGGACTGGAAACACCATATATTTT. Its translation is CASSLGRTGNTIYF.

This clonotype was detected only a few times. The CDR3 nucleotides are TGTGCCAGTAGTATAGCCCCGGAGCGCGATACGCAGTATTTT. Amino acids: CASSIAPERDTQYF. The J gene is TRBJ2-3, the V gene TRBV19; no firm D call. The CDR3 sequence is 14 residues long. The germline gives CDR1 LNHDA, CDR2 SQIVND (reference sequence). Trimming removed 1 base at V and 6 bases at J, with 11 bases between.

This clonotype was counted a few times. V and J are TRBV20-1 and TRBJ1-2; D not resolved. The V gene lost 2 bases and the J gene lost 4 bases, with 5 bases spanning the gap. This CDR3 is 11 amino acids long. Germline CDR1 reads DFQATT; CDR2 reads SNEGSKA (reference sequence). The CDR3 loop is CSARSGYGYTF. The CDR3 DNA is TGCAGTGCTAGAAGTGGCTATGGCTACACCTTC.

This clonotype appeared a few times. Here the CDR3 reads CSAKDRGNSPLHF. Written as DNA, the CDR3 is TGCAGTGCCAAGGACAGGGGTAATTCACCCCTCCACTTT. This chain connects TRBV20-1 to TRBJ1-6, with 9 positions matching TRBD1. V shed 6 bases, J shed 6 bases, and the junction held 3 bases outside the gene matches. The germline V gene has CDR1 DFQATT and CDR2 SNEGSKA (reference sequence). This CDR3 region has 13 residues.

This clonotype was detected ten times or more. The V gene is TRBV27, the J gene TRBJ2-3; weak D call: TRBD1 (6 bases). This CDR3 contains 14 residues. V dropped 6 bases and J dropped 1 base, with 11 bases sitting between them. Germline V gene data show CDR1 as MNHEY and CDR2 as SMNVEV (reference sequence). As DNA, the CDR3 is TGTGCCAGCAGCCCGGGACACCGCACAGATACGCAGTATTTT. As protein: CASSPGHRTDTQYF.

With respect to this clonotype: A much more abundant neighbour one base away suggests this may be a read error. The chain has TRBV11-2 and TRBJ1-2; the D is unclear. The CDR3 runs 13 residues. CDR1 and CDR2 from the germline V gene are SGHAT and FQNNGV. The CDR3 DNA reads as TGTGCCGGCAGCCCGGCTTACTCACATGGCTACACCTTC. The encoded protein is CAGSPAYSHGYTF.

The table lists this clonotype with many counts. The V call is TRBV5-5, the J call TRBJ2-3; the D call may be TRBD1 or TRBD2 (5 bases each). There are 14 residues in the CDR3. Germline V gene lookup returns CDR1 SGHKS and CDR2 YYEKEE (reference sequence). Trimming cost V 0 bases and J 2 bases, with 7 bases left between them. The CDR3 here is CASSLGGATDTQYF. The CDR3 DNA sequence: TGTGCCAGCAGCTTGGGAGGGGCCACAGATACGCAGTATTTT.